This TCR beta chain was sequenced in a study of cytotoxic CD8 clonotypes in ibrutinib-treated CLL. Notes on the study in general: Clonotypes that were public were uncommon, and they contracted or stayed stable on treatment.

TCRdb keeps only in-frame clones here, not all; method: immunoSEQ multiplex PCR. The table has about 89,000 clones, approximately 78% seen once; the top ten hold around 32%. Worth noting for this clone: Its antigen is unidentified.

V was trimmed by 2 bases and J by 4 bases, leaving 6 bases between them. This CDR3 has 13 residues. CDR1 and CDR2 (germline): SEHNR, FQNEAQ (reference sequence). The clonotype comes from a human donor with chronic lymphocytic leukemia. The gene calls are TRBV7-9 and TRBJ1-3; D gene uncertain. The source was PBMCs, collected after 12 months of ibrutinib treatment. CDR3 DNA: TGTGCCAGCAGCTTAATCTCCGGAAACACCATATATTTT. This codes for CASSLISGNTIYF.